The rows below give T cell receptor beta chains drawn from one sample of a study of post-analysis software for immune sequencing data. MiXCR was run by TCRdb on the PCR reads, yielding one entry per CDR3 protein. The sample lists roughly 580,000 distinct CDR3 sequences, roughly two fifths seen once, with 1.7% in the top ten. Sequencing was done on a sample of blood. The source of these receptors is a girl aged 10-17 years with multiple sclerosis. CDR3s include the opening cysteine and the closing phenylalanine or tryptophan. D genes are given only for firm matches. Expanded clones get a size class; other rows say once, few or many, or leave the size out.

v_call	j_call	d_call	clone_size	cdr3_aa	cdr3_nt
TRBV10-3	TRBJ1-5	NA	NA	CAISGTNNQPQHF	TGTGCCATCTCCGGGACAAACAATCAGCCCCAGCATTTT
TRBV12-3/TRBV12-4	TRBJ2-5	TRBD1	few	CASSSHTGGQETQYF	TGTGCCAGCAGCTCTCACACAGGGGGCCAAGAGACCCAGTACTTC
TRBV10-3	TRBJ2-3	NA	NA	CAAREGQLTDTQYF	TGTGCCGCCCGTGAAGGGCAGCTCACAGATACGCAGTATTTT
TRBV7-9	TRBJ1-1	NA	NA	CASSRLGTDEAFF	TGTGCCAGCAGCCGTCTAGGGACGGATGAAGCTTTCTTT
TRBV9	TRBJ2-7	TRBD1	NA	CASSPRDRVVSYEQYF	TGTGCCAGCAGCCCCCGGGACAGGGTTGTCTCCTACGAGCAGTACTTC
TRBV3-1	TRBJ1-2	NA	few	CASSYRQWGYTF	TGTGCCAGCAGCTATAGGCAGTGGGGCTACACCTTC
TRBV13	TRBJ2-1	NA	NA	CASSLVGEGDEQFF	TGTGCCAGCAGCCTAGTCGGGGAGGGGGATGAGCAGTTCTTC
TRBV20-1	TRBJ2-3	TRBD2	NA	CSARGGLEDTQYF	TGCAGTGCCCGGGGGGGACTTGAGGATACGCAGTATTTT
TRBV11-2	TRBJ2-7	NA	NA	CASSLVTLGYNEQYF	TGTGCCAGCAGCTTAGTAACGCTAGGCTACAATGAGCAGTACTTC
TRBV5-1	TRBJ2-3	TRBD2	NA	CASSLAPGLEGDTQYF	TGCGCCAGCAGCTTGGCACCGGGACTAGAAGGGGATACGCAGTATTTT
TRBV4-1	TRBJ1-2	TRBD1	NA	CASSTRGGGPGQVSYGYTF	TGCGCCAGCTCTACTCGGGGTGGGGGGCCGGGACAGGTTTCCTATGGCTACACCTTC
TRBV4-2	TRBJ2-1	TRBD2	few	CASSPRDYRYNEQFF	TGTGCCAGCAGCCCGAGGGACTACCGATACAATGAGCAGTTCTTC
TRBV27	TRBJ2-1	TRBD1	NA	CASTPLGTGNNEQFF	TGTGCCAGCACGCCCCTAGGGACAGGTAACAATGAGCAGTTCTTC
TRBV7-2	TRBJ2-5	TRBD1	few	CASSRDRASETQYF	TGTGCCAGCAGCAGGGACAGGGCGTCAGAGACCCAGTACTTC
TRBV10-3	TRBJ2-7	NA	once	CAISESDPRNGQYF	TGTGCCATCAGTGAGTCAGACCCAAGGAATGGGCAGTACTTC
TRBV15	TRBJ1-5	NA	NA	CATSTMGGRGQPQHF	TGTGCCACCAGCACAATGGGGGGGCGCGGGCAGCCCCAGCATTTT
TRBV20-1	TRBJ2-1	NA	few	CSAQSGGVDNEQFF	TGCAGTGCCCAGTCCGGCGGGGTTGACAATGAGCAGTTCTTC
TRBV20-1	TRBJ2-5	TRBD2	NA	CSAGWATGGKETQYF	TGCAGTGCCGGATGGGCGACGGGAGGAAAAGAGACCCAGTACTTC
TRBV5-1	TRBJ2-7	TRBD2	NA	CASSLALAGAPWEEQYF	TGCGCCAGCAGCTTGGCACTAGCGGGAGCCCCCTGGGAAGAGCAGTACTTC
TRBV27	TRBJ2-7	NA	NA	CASSPGRGREQYF	TGTGCCAGCAGCCCGGGCAGGGGACGCGAGCAGTACTTC
TRBV7-8	TRBJ2-7	NA	few	CASTPDREGNEQYF	TGTGCCAGCACCCCGGACAGGGAGGGAAACGAGCAGTACTTC
TRBV20-1	TRBJ2-3	TRBD2	NA	CSAPTSGGSTDTQYF	TGCAGTGCTCCTACTAGCGGGGGAAGCACAGATACGCAGTATTTT
TRBV5-5	TRBJ2-7	TRBD1	few	CASSPMDRAAYEQYF	TGTGCCAGCAGCCCCATGGACAGGGCAGCCTACGAGCAGTACTTC
TRBV29-1	TRBJ2-7	NA	few	CSVGASGSYEQYF	TGCAGCGTTGGGGCTTCGGGTTCCTACGAGCAGTACTTC
TRBV29-1	TRBJ2-1	NA	few	CSVVSLAGEQFF	TGCAGCGTCGTATCACTAGCTGGTGAGCAGTTCTTC
TRBV29-1	TRBJ2-1	TRBD1	few	CSVETGTGGYNERFF	TGCAGCGTCGAAACGGGGACAGGGGGATACAATGAGCGGTTCTTC
TRBV20-1	TRBJ1-2	TRBD1	once	CSARETGVEGYTF	TGCAGTGCTAGAGAGACAGGGGTAGAGGGCTACACCTTC
TRBV19	TRBJ2-1	TRBD1	NA	CASSGTASYNEQFF	TGTGCCAGTAGCGGGACAGCGTCCTACAATGAGCAGTTCTTC
TRBV12-3/TRBV12-4	TRBJ2-7	TRBD1	NA	CASSSGWDRGSYEQYF	TGTGCCAGCAGTTCCGGGTGGGACAGGGGATCCTACGAGCAGTACTTC
TRBV12-3/TRBV12-4	TRBJ2-5	TRBD1	few	CASRPGQGETQYF	TGTGCCAGCAGGCCCGGACAGGGAGAGACCCAGTACTTC
TRBV12-3/TRBV12-4	TRBJ2-3	NA	NA	CASSLGRNGETQYF	TGTGCCAGCAGTTTAGGACGTAACGGTGAAACGCAGTATTTT
TRBV6-5	TRBJ2-5	NA	NA	CASSRDSRAQYF	TGTGCCAGCAGTAGGGACTCCAGGGCCCAGTACTTC
TRBV5-1	TRBJ2-5	TRBD1	NA	CASSFERQGSQYF	TGCGCCAGCAGCTTCGAGAGACAGGGGTCGCAGTACTTC
TRBV7-9	TRBJ2-5	NA	NA	CASSFLAWTGNQETQYF	TGTGCCAGCAGCTTCCTCGCTTGGACCGGTAACCAAGAGACCCAGTACTTC
TRBV4-1	TRBJ2-4	NA	few	CASSQEPQGVIQYF	TGCGCCAGCAGCCAAGAGCCACAGGGAGTCATTCAGTACTTC
TRBV6-6	TRBJ2-3	NA	few	CASATVVPTDTQYF	TGTGCCAGCGCCACAGTCGTTCCCACAGATACGCAGTATTTT
TRBV18	TRBJ1-2	NA	few	CASSRNGHRDYGYTF	TGTGCCAGCTCCCGTAACGGCCACAGGGATTATGGCTACACCTTC
TRBV12-3/TRBV12-4	TRBJ2-1	TRBD2	NA	CASRPLAEYNEQFF	TGTGCCAGCAGGCCCCTAGCGGAGTACAATGAGCAGTTCTTC
TRBV11-2	TRBJ1-2	TRBD1	few	CASSVMTGNGYTF	TGTGCCAGCAGCGTCATGACAGGGAATGGCTACACCTTC
TRBV14	TRBJ1-2	NA	few	CASSRGVIDYGYTF	TGTGCCAGCAGCCGGGGGGTTATAGACTATGGCTACACCTTC
TRBV20-1	TRBJ2-5	NA	NA	CSAREPPTGVETQYF	TGCAGTGCTAGAGAGCCCCCCACCGGGGTCGAGACCCAGTACTTC
TRBV3-1	TRBJ2-7	TRBD2	NA	CASSPRRRGAYGQYF	TGTGCCAGCAGCCCCCGCAGGCGGGGGGCCTACGGGCAGTACTTC
TRBV4-1	TRBJ2-3	NA	NA	CASSQRSGLRGDTQYF	TGCGCCAGCAGCCAAAGAAGCGGACTACGGGGAGATACGCAGTATTTT
TRBV29-1	TRBJ1-2	NA	NA	CSVEASPYGYTF	TGCAGCGTTGAGGCCAGCCCCTATGGCTACACCTTC
TRBV4-2	TRBJ2-7	TRBD2	NA	CASSQDYDAGGPTSYEQYF	TGTGCCAGCAGCCAAGATTACGACGCGGGGGGCCCAACCTCCTACGAGCAGTACTTC
TRBV30	TRBJ2-2	TRBD2	few	CAWSQAGELRTGELFF	TGTGCCTGGAGTCAGGCGGGGGAGTTGCGAACCGGGGAGCTGTTTTTT
TRBV6-6	TRBJ2-4	NA	NA	CASRHPQNIQYF	TGTGCCAGCAGGCACCCCCAAAACATTCAGTACTTC
TRBV12-3/TRBV12-4	TRBJ1-1	NA	NA	CASSHRQLTEAFF	TGTGCCAGCAGTCACCGACAGCTCACTGAAGCTTTCTTT
TRBV20-1	TRBJ2-5	NA	NA	CSANAGQLNSETQYF	TGCAGTGCGAATGCGGGACAGTTGAACTCTGAGACCCAGTACTTC
TRBV14	TRBJ2-7	TRBD1	NA	CASSHGGQGAYEQYF	TGTGCCAGCAGCCACGGTGGACAGGGGGCCTACGAGCAGTACTTC
TRBV6-1	TRBJ2-5	TRBD2	many	CASTLLAGGQETQYF	TGTGCCAGCACCCTACTAGCGGGGGGCCAAGAGACCCAGTACTTC
TRBV12-3/TRBV12-4	TRBJ2-1	TRBD1	NA	CATLRGGRYEQFF	TGTGCCACCCTGAGAGGGGGCCGCTATGAGCAGTTCTTC
TRBV12-3/TRBV12-4	TRBJ2-7	NA	NA	CASSLGAAGGRDEQYF	TGTGCCAGCAGTTTAGGAGCGGCAGGCGGTAGGGACGAGCAGTACTTC
TRBV5-5	TRBJ1-2	NA	NA	CASSIDPYGYTF	TGTGCCAGCAGCATAGACCCATATGGCTACACCTTC
TRBV7-2	TRBJ2-3	NA	NA	CASSFLVTRQDTQYF	TGTGCCAGCAGCTTCTTAGTAACTAGACAAGATACGCAGTATTTT